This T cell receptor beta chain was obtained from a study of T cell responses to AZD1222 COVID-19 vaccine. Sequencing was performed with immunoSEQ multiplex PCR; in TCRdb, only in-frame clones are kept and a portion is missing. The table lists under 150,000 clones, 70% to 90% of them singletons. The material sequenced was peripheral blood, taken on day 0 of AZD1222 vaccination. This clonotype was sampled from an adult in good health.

The CDR3, as DNA: TGTGCCAGCAGCCCCACAGGGATATATGGCTACACCTTC. Translation: CASSPTGIYGYTF. V gene TRBV6-5 combines with J gene TRBJ1-2; D might be TRBD1 (6 bases). The CDR3 length is 13 residues. V was pared by 6 bases and J by 5 bases, with 13 bases between. Looked up from germline, CDR1 is MNHEY and CDR2 is SVGAGI.